Given below is one T cell receptor (beta chain) in context. No antigen is known for it. This sample was included in a study of graft-versus-host responses after intestinal transplantation. Study at large: Transplants were multivisceral, liver-intestinal, or isolated intestinal. Tacrolimus plus steroids were given to all recipients for about three years, preceded by anti-thymocyte globulin induction. Study results and caveats: Marrow from the recipient contained GvH clones, some of which had appeared first in ileum or blood. Circulating GvH clones peaking coincided with falling HvG clones soon after transplant.

V lost 8 bases, J lost 0 bases, and 23 bases lay in between. The CDR3 extends over 18 amino acids. CDR1 and CDR2 from the germline V gene are MNHEY and SMNVEV (reference sequence). Sequencing was performed with immunoSEQ multiplex PCR; in TCRdb, only in-frame clones are kept and a portion is missing. Of about 92,000 clones in the sample, around nine tenths were seen once. The TCR originated in a human donor who received an intestinal transplant. The chain combines TRBV27 with TRBJ2-1, with D possibly being TRBD1 (6 bases). Sequencing was performed on unstimulated CD8+ T cells sorted from spleen or lymph node cells, taken before intestinal transplant. The CDR3 spells CASLEQGRSWASYNEQFF. In nucleotides, the CDR3 is TGTGCCAGCCTAGAGCAGGGGCGCAGTTGGGCCTCCTACAATGAGCAGTTCTTC.